This TCR beta chain was documented in a study of T cells in Graves' hyperthyroidism and ophthalmopathy. From RNA transcripts, TCR beta CDR3 regions were amplified. Using the HTBI primer set, a first-round RT-PCR was run on the TCR CDR3. MiXCR was run by TCRdb on the multiplex PCR reads, yielding one entry per CDR3 protein. The sample has some 770,000 distinct CDR3 sequences, roughly 15% seen once; the top ten hold roughly 8%. At least ten counts were recorded for this clonotype. The CDR3 has 16 amino acids. In germline, CDR1 is MNHEY, CDR2 SMNVEV (reference sequence). After removal of 5 bases from V and 5 bases from J, the junction contained 10 bases not matched to a gene.

The sequence derives from a man aged 18 to 35 with Graves' hyperthyroidism. The J gene is TRBJ2-1, the V gene TRBV27; TRBD1 agrees at 9 bases. The sample was blood. CDR3 sequence: CASSPPGTGFNNEQFF. The CDR3 DNA reads as TGTGCCAGCAGTCCTCCCGGGACAGGGTTTAACAATGAGCAGTTCTTC.